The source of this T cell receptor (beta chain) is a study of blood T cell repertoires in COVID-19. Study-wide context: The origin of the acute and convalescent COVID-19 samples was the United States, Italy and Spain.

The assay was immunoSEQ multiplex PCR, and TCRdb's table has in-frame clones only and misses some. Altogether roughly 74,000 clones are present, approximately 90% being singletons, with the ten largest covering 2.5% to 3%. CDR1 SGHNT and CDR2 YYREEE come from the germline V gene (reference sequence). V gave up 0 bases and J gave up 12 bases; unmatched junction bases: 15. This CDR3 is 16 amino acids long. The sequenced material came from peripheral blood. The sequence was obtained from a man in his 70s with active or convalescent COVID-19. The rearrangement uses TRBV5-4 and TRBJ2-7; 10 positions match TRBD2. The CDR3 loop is CASSLDGVVAGGGRYF. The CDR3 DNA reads TGTGCCAGCAGCTTGGATGGGGTGGTAGCGGGAGGTGGGCGGTACTTC.